The T cell receptor (beta chain) under discussion was sequenced for a study of radiotherapy plus CTLA-4 blockade in lung cancer. Study at large: Objective responses emerged in around a sixth of patients, and around 31% attained disease control. Study-wide results and caveats: Reportedly, early blood T cell clone dynamics best predicted response, with interferon-beta. TCR clones originating in tumors grew in number in blood after radiotherapy plus ipilimumab.

Germline lookup yields CDR1 SGDLS and CDR2 YYNGEE. The V and J ends lost 4 bases and 2 bases respectively, with 12 bases between them. The CDR3 consists of 14 residues. This table comes from immunoSEQ multiplex PCR, and its TCRdb copy is limited to in-frame clones, with some not included. The sample contains fewer than 100,000 clones, under 85% of which appear only once. Focal radiation and CTLA-4 blockade (ipilimumab) were tested in chemo-refractory metastatic non-small-cell lung cancer patients. About this clone: Antigen specificity is unknown. Other DNA sequences in this sample translate to the same CDR3.

The sample was peripheral blood, taken from a patient treated with radiotherapy plus ipilimumab. This clonotype was obtained from a human donor with non-small cell lung cancer who had stable disease on radiotherapy plus ipilimumab. The V gene is TRBV9, the J gene TRBJ2-5; D assignment may be TRBD1 or TRBD2 (6 bases each). The DNA of the CDR3 is TGTGCCAGCAGCCCTTGGGGGGCACAAGAGACCCAGTACTTC. Translation: CASSPWGAQETQYF.